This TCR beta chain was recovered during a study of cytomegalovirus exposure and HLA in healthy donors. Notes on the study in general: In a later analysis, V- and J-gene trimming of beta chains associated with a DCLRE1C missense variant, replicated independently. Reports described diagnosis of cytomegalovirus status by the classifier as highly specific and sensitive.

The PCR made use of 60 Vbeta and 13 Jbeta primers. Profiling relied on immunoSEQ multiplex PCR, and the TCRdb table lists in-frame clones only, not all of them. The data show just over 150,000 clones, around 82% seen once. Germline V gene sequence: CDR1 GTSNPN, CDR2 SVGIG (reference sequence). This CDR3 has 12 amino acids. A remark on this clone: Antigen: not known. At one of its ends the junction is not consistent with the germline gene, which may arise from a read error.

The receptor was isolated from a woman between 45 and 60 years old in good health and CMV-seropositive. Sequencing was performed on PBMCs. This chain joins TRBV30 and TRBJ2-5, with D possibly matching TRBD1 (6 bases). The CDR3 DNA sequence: TGTGCCTGGAGCGGAGGACAGACCCCATTGGACTTC. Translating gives CAWSGGQTPLDF.